This T cell receptor (beta chain) was profiled in a study of cytotoxic CD8 clonotypes in ibrutinib-treated CLL (dated by TCRdb to the early 2020s). With respect to the entire study: The cohort had ten to twelve relapsed/refractory and 15 treatment-naive patients; about 17 were IGHV unmutated. Responses were partial in roughly 24 patients and complete in 2; after median about 63 months follow-up, about 15 stayed in remission and approximately 12 progressed. Response samples were taken after a median of approximately eleven months on treatment, ranging from roughly 6 to 36 months. On average, each sample had hundreds of thousands of productive templates and about 89,000 productive rearrangements. Longitudinal samples were available for about 30% of the roughly 90 trial participants. Cryopreserved peripheral blood mononuclear cells were obtained before treatment, at response, and at either sustained remission or disease progression. Every sample from remission and from progressive disease was obtained while the patients were still on ibrutinib. Study-level results and caveats: Sustained-remission and progressing patients did not have matched sampling times, and lymph node repertoires were not examined. At baseline, clonality was higher than in age-matched healthy donors and showed a strong correlation with circulating CD8+ T-cell counts. Public clonotypes were found to be uncommon and were observed to contract or remain stable during treatment; the increase in clonality was shown to reflect expansion of private clonotypes at ibrutinib response. An increase in clonality was observed at ibrutinib response, with clonality remaining stable during sustained remission and falling back toward baseline at progression.

Read against the paper, the sample's time point label means: around 25 months on ibrutinib. For TCR beta library preparation, approximately 2.2 micrograms of genomic DNA were isolated from cryopreserved PBMCs. High-throughput TCR beta sequencing was performed on longitudinal blood samples from CLL patients receiving ibrutinib monotherapy. The patients took part in an open-label, single-center phase 2 trial of ibrutinib monotherapy. With regard to this clone: This clone's antigen is unknown. No qualities accompany the bases; no much larger clone lies one base away.

Spanning cysteine to phenylalanine, the CDR3 consists of 13 amino acids. The CDR3 DNA has 39 bases and is translated from base 1. As encoded in the germline V gene, CDR1 is MNHNS while CDR2 is SASEGT. A distance of 14 bases separates the germline ends of V and J, which lose 5 bases and 9 bases respectively. On a MiSeq, deep resolution sequencing aimed for a depth between 1 in 1 million and 1 in 200,000 T cells, with each clonotype covered 10x on average. The immunoSEQ hsTCRB Kit was used to generate TCR beta libraries. In the source study's methods: Data were analyzed with ImmunoSEQ Data Assistant and ImmunoSEQ Analyzer, with V, D and J genes assigned per IMGT definitions. Clonality was computed as one minus normalized Shannon entropy of productive rearrangement frequencies, ranging from 0 to 1. Public clonotype analysis was restricted to overrepresented clonotypes comprising at least 0.05% of each patient's repertoire. About twelve age-matched healthy donor repertoires from immuneACCESS were used as controls for clonality. In TCRdb, the immuneACCESS table is reduced to in-frame sequences with V and J assigned. These tables do not hold every clone; where another copy was compared, an unresolved V gene accounts for under half, and the others remain unexplained. V and J calls and clone size are as listed in that table; D and trimming were resolved from the DNA. For this sample there are some 200,000 clones; approximately 68% appear just once. Together, the top ten hold around 15% of the sample.

The source was PBMCs, collected after 24 months of ibrutinib treatment. The TCR sequence derives from a human donor with chronic lymphocytic leukemia. The sequence links TRBV6-1 to TRBJ1-5, with the D segment identity uncertain. The CDR3 protein is CASSYKSRVPQHF. The nucleotide sequence reads as follows: TGTGCCAGCAGTTATAAGTCACGGGTGCCCCAGCATTTT.